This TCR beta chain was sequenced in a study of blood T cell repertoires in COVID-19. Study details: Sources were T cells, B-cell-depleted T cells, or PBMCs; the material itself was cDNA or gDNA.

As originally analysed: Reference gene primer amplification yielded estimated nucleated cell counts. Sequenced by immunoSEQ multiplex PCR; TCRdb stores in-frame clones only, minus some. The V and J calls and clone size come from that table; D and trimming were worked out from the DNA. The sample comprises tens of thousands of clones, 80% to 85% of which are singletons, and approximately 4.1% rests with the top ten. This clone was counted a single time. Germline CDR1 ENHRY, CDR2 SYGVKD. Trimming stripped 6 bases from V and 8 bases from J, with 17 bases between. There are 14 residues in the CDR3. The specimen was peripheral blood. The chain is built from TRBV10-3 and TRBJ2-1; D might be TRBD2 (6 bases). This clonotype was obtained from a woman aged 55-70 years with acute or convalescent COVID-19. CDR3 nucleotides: TGTGCCATCAGGATCGGGGGTATCAGGGATGAGCAGTTCTTC. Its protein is CAIRIGGIRDEQFF.